These 13 T cell receptor beta chains were all obtained from the same sample, sequenced in a study of early T cells in non-severe SARS-CoV-2 infection. TCRdb re-analysed the 5' RACE reads in MiXCR, keeping a single row per CDR3 protein. Of some 80,000 distinct CDR3 sequences in the sample, roughly 15% were seen once. Sequencing was performed on whole blood. These receptors all stem from an adult who was a healthcare worker with PCR-confirmed SARS-CoV-2 infection or an uninfected control (not recorded which).

There are many counts of this clonotype. In DNA form, the CDR3 reads TGTGCCAGCAGCGAACCGGGCAGGGCGAACACCGGGGAGCTGTTTTTT. Translated: CASSEPGRANTGELFF. V usage is TRBV6-6 and J usage is TRBJ2-2, with TRBD1 as a possible D gene (5 bases). Trimming took off 6 bases at V and 0 bases at J, with 14 bases between the two ends. Per germline, CDR1 MNHNY and CDR2 SVGAGI (reference sequence). This CDR3 is built from 16 residues.

This clonotype has a handful of counts. The CDR3 is CSASLYYGYTF. CDR3 DNA sequence: TGCAGTGCTAGCCTTTACTATGGCTACACCTTC. The chain carries TRBV20-1 and TRBJ1-2; D gene uncertain. Trimming took off 3 bases at V and 3 bases at J, with 5 bases between the two ends. The CDR3 spans 11 residues. Germline V lookup: CDR1 DFQATT, CDR2 SNEGSKA (reference sequence).

This clonotype was found many times. Here the CDR3 reads CASSLSGDRTDTQYF. The CDR3 DNA is TGTGCCAGCAGTCTTAGCGGGGATCGCACAGATACGCAGTATTTT. The chain has TRBV12-3 or TRBV12-4 and TRBJ2-3; TRBD2 aligns across 8 bases. The CDR3 loop spans 15 amino acids. The trim removed 5 bases at V and 1 base at J, leaving 5 bases unmatched.

This chain joins TRBV10-3 and TRBJ1-1; D is perhaps TRBD1 (6 bases). Germline CDR1 and CDR2: ENHRY and SYGVKD. The CDR3 runs 13 residues. The ends were cut back, 3 bases at V and 4 bases at J, with 9 bases in the middle. This CDR3 is CAISETGRTEAFF. Here the CDR3 DNA reads TGTGCCATCAGTGAAACAGGGCGCACTGAAGCTTTCTTT.

This clonotype was counted at least ten times. This chain connects TRBV29-1 to TRBJ2-5, with D uncertain. Germline V gives CDR1 SQVTM, CDR2 ANQGSEA. The CDR3 is 13 amino acids. Between the trimmed V and J ends, which lost 6 bases and 0 bases, there was a span of 11 bases. CDR3 in amino acids: CSVPSRYQETQYF. In nucleotides, the CDR3 is TGCAGCGTCCCGTCCAGGTACCAAGAGACCCAGTACTTC.

The table lists this clonotype with many counts. The rearrangement links TRBV29-1 to TRBJ1-1; tentatively, D is TRBD1 (5 bases). Germline CDR1 reads SQVTM; CDR2 reads ANQGSEA. Trimming pared 5 bases from V and 4 bases from J, leaving 14 bases between. The CDR3 is made up of 13 amino acids. The CDR3 reads CSVLAGMSTEAFF. CDR3 DNA sequence: TGCAGCGTTTTGGCAGGGATGAGCACTGAAGCTTTCTTT.

The rearrangement links TRBV29-1 to TRBJ2-5; tentatively, D is TRBD1 (5 bases). Trimming pared 1 base from V and 4 bases from J, leaving 7 bases between. Germline CDR1 is SQVTM and CDR2 is ANQGSEA. This CDR3 spans 12 amino acids. CDR3 region: CSVEGQGETQYF. CDR3 coding DNA: TGCAGCGTTGAAGGGCAGGGAGAGACCCAGTACTTC.

Only a few counts were recorded for this clonotype. V and J are TRBV9 and TRBJ2-2, with 8 bases fitting TRBD1. CDR1 and CDR2 (germline): SGDLS, YYNGEE. V was clipped by 2 bases and J by 8 bases; unmatched bases: 2. The CDR3 length is 13 residues. CDR3 loop: CASSVTGAGELFF. In DNA, the CDR3 is TGTGCCAGCAGCGTGACAGGGGCGGGGGAGCTGTTTTTT.

This clonotype came up many times. The chain is built from TRBV4-3 and TRBJ1-5; no definite D call. The CDR3 has 15 residues. V lost 0 bases and J lost 1, with 7 bases in between. Germline loops: CDR1 LGHNA, CDR2 YSLEER. The CDR3 coding sequence is TGCGCCAGCAGCCAAGATGGAGGGAGCAATCAGCCCCAGCATTTT. This encodes CASSQDGGSNQPQHF.

This clonotype appeared many times. This chain connects TRBV6-6 to TRBJ1-6, with 7 positions matching TRBD1. The CDR3 contains 14 residues. CDR1 and CDR2 from the germline V gene are MNHNY and SVGAGI (reference sequence). After removal of 5 bases from V and 10 bases from J, the junction contained 8 bases not matched to a gene. The CDR3 sequence: CASSLGDRESPLHF. In DNA, the CDR3 is TGTGCCAGCAGTCTTGGAGACAGGGAGTCACCCCTCCACTTT.

This clonotype was recorded many times. The J gene is TRBJ1-1, the V gene TRBV10-3, with D uncertain. Germline V CDR1 and CDR2: ENHRY, SYGVKD. Trimming removed 0 bases from V and 4 bases from J, with 3 bases in between. The CDR3 has 12 residues. CDR3 protein: CAISESFTEAFF. The CDR3 region has the DNA TGTGCCATCAGTGAGTCATTCACTGAAGCTTTCTTT.

Ten or more counts support this clonotype. The V call is TRBV20-1, the J call TRBJ2-5; 9 bases fit TRBD2. CDR1 and CDR2 from the germline V gene are DFQATT and SNEGSKA (reference sequence). V was clipped by 0 bases and J by 5 bases; unmatched bases: 7. This CDR3 has 15 amino acids. The CDR3 coding sequence is TGCAGTGCTAGAGACTCGCGGGGGGGCAGGGAGACCCAGTACTTC. Protein sequence: CSARDSRGGRETQYF.

This clonotype has a handful of counts. The CDR3 loop is CASSSFPTGNEQYF. Here the CDR3 DNA reads TGTGCCAGCAGTTCCTTCCCGACAGGGAACGAGCAGTACTTC. The chain recombines TRBV6-2 or TRBV6-3 with TRBJ2-7; 7 bases align to TRBD1. Germline V gives CDR1 MNHEY, CDR2 SVGEGT. J lost 5 bases, V lost 4 bases, and 8 bases had no gene match. This CDR3 spans 14 amino acids.